Listed below are T cell receptor beta chains from one sample, sequenced in a study of shared clonotypes between healthy human individuals. The assay was immunoSEQ multiplex PCR, and TCRdb's table has in-frame clones only and misses some. The sample carries about 2.4 million clones, roughly 93% recorded once. The sample comprised naive CD4+ T cells from PBMCs. Every receptor here comes from a man aged 18 to 29 in good health. Some clones in this sample may be carry-over from other donors' samples. Both conserved end residues are part of each CDR3. A D gene is named only where the DNA matches it firmly. Where a row states a size, it is once, few, many or the class of an expanded clone; other rows omit it.

>TRBJ2-7|14|TRBD1|TRBV7-9|-
TGTGCCAGCAGCCTTGGACAGGACTCCTACGAGCAGTACTTC
CASSLGQDSYEQYF
>TRBJ2-7|15|-|TRBV7-2|-
TGTGCCAGCAGCTTAGAGGCAGGGGCCACCTACGAGCAGTACTTC
CASSLEAGATYEQYF
>TRBJ1-4|14|-|TRBV12-5|-
TGTGCTAGTGGACTGGGGGGTAAAGGAGAAAAACTGTTTTTT
CASGLGGKGEKLFF
>TRBJ2-6|15|-|TRBV28|-
TGTGCCAGCAGACCAGGAGGGGCTGGGGCCAACGTCCTGACTTTC
CASRPGGAGANVLTF
>TRBJ2-1|17|TRBD2|TRBV5-1|-
TGCGCCAGCAGCCCAAGTTTCAGCGGGAGCTCCTACAATGAGCAGTTCTTC
CASSPSFSGSSYNEQFF
>TRBJ2-1|13|-|TRBV7-3|-
TGTGCCAGCAGCTCCAAAGGAGCGGGTGGGCAGTTCTTC
CASSSKGAGGQFF
>TRBJ1-3|15|TRBD1|TRBV4-3|-
TGCGCCAGCAGCCCCCGGACAGGTCCTGGAAACACCATATATTTT
CASSPRTGPGNTIYF
>TRBJ2-1|17|TRBD2|TRBV14|-
TGTGCCAGCAGCCAAGATGAGGGGACTAGCGGACGCAATGAGCAGTTCTTC
CASSQDEGTSGRNEQFF
>TRBJ1-4|16|-|TRBV6-1|-
TGTGCCAGCAGTGAAGGGTGGGGAAGATCTAATGAAAAACTGTTTTTT
CASSEGWGRSNEKLFF
>TRBJ1-1|15|-|TRBV9|-
TGTGCCAGCAGCGTAGATCCGGGGGCGGGAACTGAAGCTTTCTTT
CASSVDPGAGTEAFF
>TRBJ2-7|12|-|TRBV11-3|-
TGTGCCAGCAGCTATGGACCTTACGAGCAGTACTTC
CASSYGPYEQYF
>TRBJ2-3|15|-|TRBV6-1|-
TGTGCCAGCAGTGAACTAGCGCTGAGCACAGATACGCAGTATTTT
CASSELALSTDTQYF
>TRBJ1-2|12|-|TRBV5-4|-
TGTGCCAGCAGCTTGGGGCAGTGGGGCTACACCTTC
CASSLGQWGYTF
>TRBJ1-5|15|-|TRBV6-5|-
TGTGCCAGCAGCCCCCAAGGCTTAAGCAATCAGCCCCAGCATTTT
CASSPQGLSNQPQHF
>TRBJ1-3|14|-|TRBV5-4|-
TGTGCCAGCAGCAACCCCAGTTCTGGAAACACCATATATTTT
CASSNPSSGNTIYF
>TRBJ1-1|12|-|TRBV10-3|-
TGTGCCATCAGTGGGGGGGGCCGGAGAGCTTTCTTT
CAISGGGRRAFF
>TRBJ2-3|15|-|TRBV4-2|-
TGTGCCAGCAGCCAAGATGGAGGGAGCACAGATACGCAGTATTTT
CASSQDGGSTDTQYF
>TRBJ2-1|16|-|TRBV6-1|-
TGTGCCAGCAGTGAAGGGTCAGGGGGGGCCTACAATGAGCAGTTCTTC
CASSEGSGGAYNEQFF
>TRBJ1-1|9|-|TRBV6-6|-
TGTGCCAGCAGCCCTGAAGCTTTCTTT
CASSPEAFF
>TRBJ2-7|15|TRBD1|TRBV9|-
TGTGCCAGCAGCGTAGGACCGGGACAGAGCTACGAGCAGTACTTC
CASSVGPGQSYEQYF
>TRBJ2-3|15|TRBD2|TRBV25-1|-
TGTGCCAGCAGTGAATGGACTAGCGGGAGTGATACGCAGTATTTT
CASSEWTSGSDTQYF
>TRBJ2-7|11|TRBD2|TRBV2|-
TGTGCCGCGGGGGTGGCCTACGAGCAGTACTTC
CAAGVAYEQYF
>TRBJ2-7|17|TRBD2|TRBV28|-
TGTGCCAGCAGTCCCCCGGTGTTAGCGGGAGGGCCGTACGAGCAGTACTTC
CASSPPVLAGGPYEQYF
>TRBJ1-2|19|-|TRBV7-9|-
TGTGCCAGCAGCTTAGCGCGGGGGTCGGGTAGGGGTTTTATGTTCGAGAACACCTTC
CASSLARGSGRGFMFENTF
>TRBJ2-7|19|TRBD2|TRBV10-3|-
TGTGCCATCAGTGGATACGAACCGGGACTAGCAACCTACAGGGACGAGCAGTACTTC
CAISGYEPGLATYRDEQYF
>TRBJ2-2|16|TRBD1|TRBV27|-
TGTGCCAGCAGTCGGGGACAGGGGGTAGGCACCGGGGAGCTGTTTTTT
CASSRGQGVGTGELFF
>TRBJ2-3|13|-|TRBV5-1|-
TGCGCCAGCAGCTTGCCGGGAGCAGATACGCAGTATTTT
CASSLPGADTQYF
>TRBJ2-7|11|-|TRBV7-9|-
TGTGCCAGCAGCTTCCTGGGCGAGCAGTACTTC
CASSFLGEQYF
>TRBJ1-1|16|-|TRBV7-2|-
TGTGCCAGCAGCTACGCCGGACCCGCGATGAACACTGAAGCTTTCTTT
CASSYAGPAMNTEAFF
>TRBJ1-2|14|-|TRBV5-4|once
TGTGCCAGCAGCTTGGGCAGTTCAAACTATGGCTACACCTTC
CASSLGSSNYGYTF
>TRBJ1-2|13|TRBD1|TRBV4-2|-
TGTGCCAGCAGCCAGCCGACAGGGGATGGCTACACCTTC
CASSQPTGDGYTF
>TRBJ1-5|13|-|TRBV9|-
TGTGCCAGCAGCTTAAGAGTGGGGGAGCCCCAGCATTTT
CASSLRVGEPQHF
>TRBJ2-7|15|TRBD2|TRBV4-3|-
TGCGCCAGCAGCCCAACTAGCGGAAGATCCTACGAGCAGTACTTC
CASSPTSGRSYEQYF
>TRBJ2-5|14|-|TRBV7-2|-
TGTGCCAGCAGCTTCGTGAGGACAGCCGAGACCCAGTACTTC
CASSFVRTAETQYF
>TRBJ1-4|11|-|TRBV29-1|-
TGCAGCGTTGGCATTAATGAAAAACTGTTTTTT
CSVGINEKLFF
>TRBJ1-2|14|-|TRBV18|-
TGTGCCAGCTCACCACAGGTTACTGTCTCTGGCTACACCTTC
CASSPQVTVSGYTF
>TRBJ1-4|13|TRBD1|TRBV10-3|-
TGTGCCATCACCTCGGACAGGAATGAAAAACTGTTTTTT
CAITSDRNEKLFF
>TRBJ2-3|13|-|TRBV9|-
TGTGCCAGCAGCAGGACCCCATTAGATACGCAGTATTTT
CASSRTPLDTQYF
>TRBJ2-3|14|TRBD1|TRBV6-1|-
TGTGCCAGCAGTGGACAGGGTCTGGGAGATACGCAGTATTTT
CASSGQGLGDTQYF
>TRBJ2-1|13|TRBD2|TRBV27|-
TGTGCCAGCAGTCCGGGGACTAGCGGGAGTCTGTTCTTC
CASSPGTSGSLFF
>TRBJ1-2|14|-|TRBV2|-
TGTGCCGGCCAAGAGGGGACCTATTTGAATGGCTACACCTTC
CAGQEGTYLNGYTF
>TRBJ2-1|16|TRBD2|TRBV5-1|-
TGCGCCAGCAGCTACCAAGCGGGAGGATCCTACAATGAGCAGTTCTTC
CASSYQAGGSYNEQFF
>TRBJ2-4|15|-|TRBV5-3|-
TGTGCCAGAAGCTTTCTAGGGCTAGCCAAAAACATTCAGTACTTC
CARSFLGLAKNIQYF
>TRBJ2-5|14|-|TRBV29-1|-
TGCAGCGTTGAAGATAAGGCCGTCCAAGAGACCCAGTACTTC
CSVEDKAVQETQYF
>TRBJ2-7|14|TRBD1|TRBV5-4|-
TGTGCCAGCAAGAACGACAGGGCAGGCTACGAGCAGTACTTC
CASKNDRAGYEQYF
>TRBJ2-2|15|-|TRBV19|-
TGTGCCAGTAGTGGTAGGGCTTCCGCCCACGGGGAGCTGTTTTTT
CASSGRASAHGELFF
>TRBJ2-3|15|TRBD1|TRBV5-1|-
TGCGCCAGCAGCCGAGACAGGGCCGACACAGATACGCAGTATTTT
CASSRDRADTDTQYF
>TRBJ2-5|17|TRBD2|TRBV5-4|-
TGTGCCAGCAGCATCGACGGGACTAGCGGGACCCAAGAGACCCAGTACTTC
CASSIDGTSGTQETQYF
>TRBJ2-7|10|-|TRBV2|-
TGTGCCAGCAGAGATTACGAGCAGTACTTC
CASRDYEQYF
>TRBJ2-1|11|-|TRBV28|-
TGTGCCAGCAGACTGGACAATGAGCAGTTCTTC
CASRLDNEQFF
>TRBJ1-1|15|TRBD1|TRBV27|-
TGTGCCAGCAGTCCCCCGGACAGGGTCGGGACTGAAGCTTTCTTT
CASSPPDRVGTEAFF
>TRBJ1-3|15|-|TRBV7-2|-
TGTGCCAGCAGCTTAGTTTGGACACCTGGAAACACCATATATTTT
CASSLVWTPGNTIYF
>TRBJ2-7|16|-|TRBV27|-
TGTGCCAGCAGTACCCGGACGGCACGGCACGGGTACGAGCAGTACTTC
CASSTRTARHGYEQYF
>TRBJ1-1|13|TRBD1|TRBV7-9|-
TGTGCCAGCAGCTTAGGACAGGGGCTTGAAGCTTTCTTT
CASSLGQGLEAFF
>TRBJ2-1|14|-|TRBV15|-
TGTGCCACCAGCAGAGATCCCAGGGGCAATGAGCAGTTCTTC
CATSRDPRGNEQFF